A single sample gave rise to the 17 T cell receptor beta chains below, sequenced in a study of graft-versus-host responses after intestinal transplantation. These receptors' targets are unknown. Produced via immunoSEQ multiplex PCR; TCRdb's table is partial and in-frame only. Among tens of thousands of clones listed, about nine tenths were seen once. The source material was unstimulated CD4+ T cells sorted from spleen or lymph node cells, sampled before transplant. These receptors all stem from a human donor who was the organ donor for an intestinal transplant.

CDR3 nucleotide sequence: TGCGCCAGCAGCCAAGGCCACCTAGCGGGCCGCACCGGGGAGCTGTTTTTT. Translated, it gives CASSQGHLAGRTGELFF. V is TRBV4-3 and J is TRBJ2-2; TRBD2 agrees at 8 bases. The CDR3 has 17 residues. The V and J ends lost 1 base and 4 bases, in that order; junction bases with no gene match: 8. Germline lookup yields CDR1 LGHNA and CDR2 YSLEER.

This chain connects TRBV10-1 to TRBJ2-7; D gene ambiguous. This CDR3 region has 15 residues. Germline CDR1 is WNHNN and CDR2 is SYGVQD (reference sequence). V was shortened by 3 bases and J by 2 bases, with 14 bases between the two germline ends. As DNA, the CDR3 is TGCGCCAGCAGTGAAGGATCGGCTCTACCCTACGAGCAGTACTTC. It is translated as CASSEGSALPYEQYF.

CDR3 sequence reads: CASGLVPSGNEQFF. The CDR3 DNA follows: TGTGCTAGTGGTTTGGTACCCTCCGGTAATGAGCAGTTCTTC. This chain joins TRBV12-5 and TRBJ2-1; no firm D call. V was shortened by 0 bases and J by 7 bases, with 10 bases between the two germline ends. Germline lookup yields CDR1 LGHNT and CDR2 FRNRAP. This CDR3 comprises 14 residues.

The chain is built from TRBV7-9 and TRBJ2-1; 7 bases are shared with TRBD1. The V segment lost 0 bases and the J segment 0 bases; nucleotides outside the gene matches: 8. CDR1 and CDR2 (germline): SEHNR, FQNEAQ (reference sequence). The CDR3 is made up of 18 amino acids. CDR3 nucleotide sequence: TGTGCCAGCAGCTTAGCGCGACGGGACAGAGTCTCCTACAATGAGCAGTTCTTC. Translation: CASSLARRDRVSYNEQFF.

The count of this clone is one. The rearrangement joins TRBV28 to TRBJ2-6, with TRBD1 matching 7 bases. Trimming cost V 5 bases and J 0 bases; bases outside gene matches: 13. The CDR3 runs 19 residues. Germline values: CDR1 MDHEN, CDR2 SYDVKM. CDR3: CASSPPSTGPLSGANVLTF. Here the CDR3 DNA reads TGTGCCAGCAGTCCCCCCTCGACAGGGCCCCTCTCTGGGGCCAACGTCCTGACTTTC.

CDR3 bases: TGTGCCAGCAGTTACTATGCTAGCGGGAGGGAGACCCAGTACTTC. This sequence encodes CASSYYASGRETQYF. The genes are TRBV6-5 and TRBJ2-5, with 11 bases lining up with TRBD2. With V trimmed by 1 base and J by 5 bases, 3 bases remained unmatched. This CDR3 spans 15 amino acids. The germline V gene encodes CDR1 MNHEY and CDR2 SVGAGI.

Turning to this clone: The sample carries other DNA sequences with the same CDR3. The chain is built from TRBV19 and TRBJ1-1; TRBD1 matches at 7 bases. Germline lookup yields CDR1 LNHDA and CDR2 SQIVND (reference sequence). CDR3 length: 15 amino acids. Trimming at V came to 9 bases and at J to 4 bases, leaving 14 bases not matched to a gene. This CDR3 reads CASRRQGPAGTEAFF. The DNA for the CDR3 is TGTGCCAGCCGTAGACAGGGCCCAGCGGGCACTGAAGCTTTCTTT.

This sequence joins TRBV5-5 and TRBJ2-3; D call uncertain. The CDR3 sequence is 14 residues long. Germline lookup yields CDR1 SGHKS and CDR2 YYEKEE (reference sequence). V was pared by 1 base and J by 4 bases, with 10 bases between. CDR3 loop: CASSLRTESDTQYF. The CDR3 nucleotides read TGTGCCAGCAGCTTGAGGACCGAATCAGATACGCAGTATTTT.

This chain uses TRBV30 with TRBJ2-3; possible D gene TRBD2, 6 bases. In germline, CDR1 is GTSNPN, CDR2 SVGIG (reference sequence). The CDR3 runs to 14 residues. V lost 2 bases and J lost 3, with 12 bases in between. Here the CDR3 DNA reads TGTGCCTGGAGTAACGGGAGATTGACAGATACGCAGTATTTT. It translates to CAWSNGRLTDTQYF.

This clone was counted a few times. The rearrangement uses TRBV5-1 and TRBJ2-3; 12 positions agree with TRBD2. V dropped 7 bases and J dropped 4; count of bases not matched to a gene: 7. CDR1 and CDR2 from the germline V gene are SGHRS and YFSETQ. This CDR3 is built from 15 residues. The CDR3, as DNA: TGCGCCAGCTTACCTCTAGCGGGAGGGCCAGATACGCAGTATTTT. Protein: CASLPLAGGPDTQYF.

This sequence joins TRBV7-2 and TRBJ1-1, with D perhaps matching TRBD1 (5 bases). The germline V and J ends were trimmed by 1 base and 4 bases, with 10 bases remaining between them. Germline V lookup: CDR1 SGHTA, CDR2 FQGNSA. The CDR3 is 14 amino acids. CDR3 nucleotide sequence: TGTGCCAGCAGCTTAGGGTGGGGGGGCACTGAAGCTTTCTTT. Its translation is CASSLGWGGTEAFF.

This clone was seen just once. The CDR3, as DNA: TGCAGCGTTGGTACTCCGGGCTACAATGAGCAGTTCTTC. The encoded protein is CSVGTPGYNEQFF. This chain links TRBV29-1 with TRBJ2-1; D call uncertain. The V and J ends lost 4 bases and 3 bases respectively, with 10 bases between them. This CDR3 region has 13 residues. The germline CDR1 and CDR2 sequences are SQVTM and ANQGSEA.

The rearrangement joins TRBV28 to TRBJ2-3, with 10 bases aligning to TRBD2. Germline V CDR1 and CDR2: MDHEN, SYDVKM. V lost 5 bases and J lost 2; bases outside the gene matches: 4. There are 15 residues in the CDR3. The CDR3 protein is CASSPAGGVTDTQYF. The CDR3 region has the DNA TGTGCCAGCAGTCCAGCGGGAGGGGTCACAGATACGCAGTATTTT.

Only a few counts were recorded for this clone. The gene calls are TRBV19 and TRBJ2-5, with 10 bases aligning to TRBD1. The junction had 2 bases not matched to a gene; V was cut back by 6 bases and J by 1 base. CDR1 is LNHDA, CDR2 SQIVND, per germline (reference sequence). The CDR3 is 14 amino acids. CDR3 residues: CASSRTGGQETQYF. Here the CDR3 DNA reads TGTGCCAGTAGCCGGACAGGGGGCCAAGAGACCCAGTACTTC.

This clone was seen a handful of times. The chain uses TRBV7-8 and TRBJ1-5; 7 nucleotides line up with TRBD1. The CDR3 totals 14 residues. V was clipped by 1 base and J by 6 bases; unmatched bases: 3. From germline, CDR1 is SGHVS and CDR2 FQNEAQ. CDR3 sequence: CASSLEGAGQPQHF. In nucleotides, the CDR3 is TGTGCCAGCAGCTTAGAGGGGGCCGGTCAGCCCCAGCATTTT.

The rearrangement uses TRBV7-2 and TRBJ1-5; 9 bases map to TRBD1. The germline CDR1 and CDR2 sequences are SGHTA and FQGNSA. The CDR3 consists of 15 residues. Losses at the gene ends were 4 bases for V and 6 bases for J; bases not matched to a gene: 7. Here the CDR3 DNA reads TGTGCCAGCAGCTGGGGACAGGGAAAAAGTCAGCCCCAGCATTTT. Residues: CASSWGQGKSQPQHF.

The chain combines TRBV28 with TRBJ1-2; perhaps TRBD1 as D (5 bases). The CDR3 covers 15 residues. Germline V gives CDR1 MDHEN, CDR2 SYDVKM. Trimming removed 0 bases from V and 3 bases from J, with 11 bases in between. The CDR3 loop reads CASSLWGTGDYGYTF. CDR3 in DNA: TGTGCCAGCAGTTTATGGGGGACGGGCGACTATGGCTACACCTTC.